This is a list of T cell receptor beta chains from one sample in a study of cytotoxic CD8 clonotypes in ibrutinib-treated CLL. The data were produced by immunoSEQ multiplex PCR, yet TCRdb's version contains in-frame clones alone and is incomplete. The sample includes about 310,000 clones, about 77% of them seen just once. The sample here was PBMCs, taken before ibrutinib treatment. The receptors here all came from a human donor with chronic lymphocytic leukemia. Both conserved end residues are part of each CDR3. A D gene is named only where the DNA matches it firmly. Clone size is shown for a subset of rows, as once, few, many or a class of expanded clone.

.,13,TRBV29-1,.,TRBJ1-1,CSVGPTGSSEAFF,TGCAGCGTTGGCCCCACAGGGAGCTCTGAAGCTTTCTTT
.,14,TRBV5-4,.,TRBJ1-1,CASSSALMNTEAFF,TGTGCCAGCAGCAGTGCCCTAATGAACACTGAAGCTTTCTTT
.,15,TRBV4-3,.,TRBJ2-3,CASSQDRTGTDTQYF,TGCGCCAGCAGCCAAGATCGCACCGGGACAGATACGCAGTATTTT
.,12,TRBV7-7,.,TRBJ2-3,CASSPTRGPQYF,TGTGCCAGCAGCCCGACCCGGGGACCGCAGTATTTT
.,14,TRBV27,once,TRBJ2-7,CASGAFDAAYEQYF,TGTGCCAGCGGTGCCTTTGATGCCGCCTACGAGCAGTACTTC
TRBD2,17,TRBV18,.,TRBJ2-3,CASSPYGSGGPTDTQYF,TGTGCCAGCTCACCTTACGGGAGCGGGGGACCCACAGATACGCAGTATTTT
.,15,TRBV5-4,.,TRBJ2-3,CASSRSRGSTDTQYF,TGTGCCAGCAGCCGTTCTCGAGGGAGCACAGATACGCAGTATTTT
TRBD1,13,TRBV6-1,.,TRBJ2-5,CASETGGGETQYF,TGTGCCAGCGAAACAGGGGGCGGAGAGACCCAGTACTTC
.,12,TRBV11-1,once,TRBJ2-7,CASSLNRDEQYF,TGTGCCAGCAGCCTAAACAGGGACGAGCAGTACTTC
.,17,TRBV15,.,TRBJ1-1,CATSRDGPGTAGTEAFF,TGTGCCACCAGCAGAGATGGGCCAGGGACGGCTGGCACTGAAGCTTTCTTT
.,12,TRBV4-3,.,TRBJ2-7,CASSQTGHEQYF,TGCGCCAGCAGCCAGACCGGCCACGAGCAGTACTTC
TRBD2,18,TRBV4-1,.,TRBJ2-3,CASSQDKGTSGGTDTQYF,TGCGCCAGCAGCCAAGATAAAGGGACTAGCGGTGGCACAGATACGCAGTATTTT
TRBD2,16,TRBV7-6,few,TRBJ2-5,CASSPRGTSGSETQYF,TGTGCCAGCAGCCCCAGGGGGACTAGCGGGAGTGAGACCCAGTACTTC
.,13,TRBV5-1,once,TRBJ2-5,CASSLAASDPQYF,TGCGCCAGCAGCTTGGCGGCTAGCGATCCCCAGTACTTC
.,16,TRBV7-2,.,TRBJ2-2,CASSPRRGAVGGELFF,TGTGCCAGCAGCCCCCGAAGGGGGGCGGTGGGCGGGGAGCTGTTTTTT
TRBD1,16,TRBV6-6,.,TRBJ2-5,CASSPAGTGDGETQYF,TGTGCCAGCAGCCCCGCCGGGACAGGGGATGGAGAGACCCAGTACTTC
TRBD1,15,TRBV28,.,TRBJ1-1,CASSASDRGTTEAFF,TGTGCCAGCAGCGCCTCGGACAGGGGGACCACTGAAGCTTTCTTT
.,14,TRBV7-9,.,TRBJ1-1,CASSFFGGNTEAFF,TGTGCCAGCAGCTTCTTTGGGGGAAACACTGAAGCTTTCTTT
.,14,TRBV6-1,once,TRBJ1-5,CASSEWSGHQPQHF,TGTGCCAGCAGTGAATGGTCAGGTCATCAGCCCCAGCATTTT
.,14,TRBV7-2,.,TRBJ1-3,CASSSTVSGNTIYF,TGTGCCAGCAGCTCGACAGTCTCTGGAAACACCATATATTTT
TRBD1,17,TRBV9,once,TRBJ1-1,CASSVAGAGGANTEAFF,TGTGCCAGCAGCGTAGCTGGGGCAGGGGGTGCGAACACTGAAGCTTTCTTT
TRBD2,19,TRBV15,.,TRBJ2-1,CATSRDRVASGSSYNEQFF,TGTGCCACCAGCAGAGACAGGGTTGCTAGCGGCAGCTCCTACAATGAGCAGTTCTTC
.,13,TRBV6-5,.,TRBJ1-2,CASRPDRKYGYTF,TGTGCCAGCAGGCCAGACAGAAAGTATGGCTACACCTTC
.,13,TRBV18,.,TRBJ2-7,CASSQQNSYEQYF,TGTGCCAGCTCACAACAGAACTCCTACGAGCAGTACTTC
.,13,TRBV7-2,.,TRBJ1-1,CASPEVLNTEAFF,TGTGCCAGCCCAGAGGTGTTGAACACTGAAGCTTTCTTT
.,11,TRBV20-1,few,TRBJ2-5,CSANQRETQYF,TGCAGTGCTAACCAGAGAGAGACCCAGTACTTC
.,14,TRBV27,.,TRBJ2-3,CASSLDGLPGTQYF,TGTGCCAGCAGTTTAGACGGACTCCCCGGTACGCAGTATTTT
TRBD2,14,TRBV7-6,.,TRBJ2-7,CASSQRTAGGEQYF,TGTGCCAGCAGCCAAAGGACAGCGGGAGGCGAGCAGTACTTC
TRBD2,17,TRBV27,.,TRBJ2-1,CASSLLGGLAGGNEQFF,TGTGCCAGCAGTTTACTGGGGGGGCTAGCGGGAGGCAATGAGCAGTTCTTC
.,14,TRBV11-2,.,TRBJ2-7,CASEFGGNVDEQYF,TGTGCCAGCGAGTTTGGGGGGAATGTGGACGAGCAGTACTTC
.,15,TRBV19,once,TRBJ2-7,CASSLGAENFYEQYF,TGTGCCAGTAGTTTGGGGGCGGAAAACTTCTACGAGCAGTACTTC
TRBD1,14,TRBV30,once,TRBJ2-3,CAWGGQGAIDTQYF,TGTGCCTGGGGAGGACAGGGGGCGATAGATACGCAGTATTTT
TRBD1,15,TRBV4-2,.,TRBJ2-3,CASSRQTGSTDTQYF,TGTGCCAGCAGCCGACAGACAGGGAGCACAGATACGCAGTATTTT
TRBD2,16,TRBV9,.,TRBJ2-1,CASSAPLAGVGNEQFF,TGTGCCAGCAGCGCGCCACTAGCGGGAGTCGGCAATGAGCAGTTCTTC
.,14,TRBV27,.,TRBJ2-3,CASTPGKGTDTQYF,TGTGCCAGCACCCCTGGGAAAGGCACAGATACGCAGTATTTT
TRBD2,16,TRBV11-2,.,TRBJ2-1,CASTRSSGSSYNEQFF,TGTGCCAGCACCCGCTCTAGCGGGAGCTCCTACAATGAGCAGTTCTTC
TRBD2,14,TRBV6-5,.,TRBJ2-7,CASSPLATSYEQYF,TGTGCCAGCAGCCCACTAGCGACATCCTACGAGCAGTACTTC
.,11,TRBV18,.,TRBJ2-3,CASSPQDAQYF,TGTGCCAGCTCACCACAAGATGCGCAGTATTTT
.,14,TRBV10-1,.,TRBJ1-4,CASSPGAHNEKLFF,TGCGCCAGCAGCCCCGGGGCCCATAATGAAAAACTGTTTTTT